A selection of T cell receptor beta chains follows, all from one sample in a study of T cells expressing NK-cell markers. TCRdb reprocessed the 5' RACE reads, keeping one entry per CDR3 protein, no DNA. The table counts 350,000 to 500,000 distinct CDR3 sequences; 7.3% lies in the top ten. The material sequenced was blood T cells: a sorted CD56 or NKG2C T cell subset, CD4+ or CD8+ T cells, or bulk PBMC T cells (not recorded which). Receptors originate from a woman aged 18-69 years in good health. Both conserved end residues are part of each CDR3.

CDR3 | length | J | V
CSVEDWSGGAGANVLTF | 17 | TRBJ2-6 | TRBV29-1
CASSTVGELFF | 11 | TRBJ2-2 | TRBV3-1
CASSLRGGRDGYEQYF | 16 | TRBJ2-7 | TRBV7-2
CSASLTDTQYF | 11 | TRBJ2-3 | TRBV20-1
CASSVATSGGILTDTQYF | 18 | TRBJ2-3 | TRBV9
CASRRSYEQYF | 11 | TRBJ2-7 | TRBV25-1
CSAPLPTARETQYF | 14 | TRBJ2-5 | TRBV20-1
CSASGGKGANEQFF | 14 | TRBJ2-1 | TRBV20-1
CASRLRRGAGELFF | 14 | TRBJ2-2 | TRBV19
CASSQWYEQYF | 11 | TRBJ2-7 | TRBV7-2
CSARVVGLSNQPQHF | 15 | TRBJ1-5 | TRBV20-1
CSVEGVGSLLFF | 12 | TRBJ1-4 | TRBV29-1
CASSESQGFGTDTQYF | 16 | TRBJ2-3 | TRBV7-6
CASTSTGGMQPQHF | 14 | TRBJ1-5 | TRBV12-3/TRBV12-4
CASSLAQENEKLFF | 14 | TRBJ1-4 | TRBV7-2
CASSGGARNTEAFF | 14 | TRBJ1-1 | TRBV6-1
CASSLAKLAAREQFF | 15 | TRBJ2-1 | TRBV12-3/TRBV12-4
CASSTITGAFNYGYTF | 16 | TRBJ1-2 | TRBV14
CASSSGQASNTGELFF | 16 | TRBJ2-2 | TRBV7-6
CSATTGGQETQYF | 13 | TRBJ2-5 | TRBV20-1
CSAPELAGGTGELFF | 15 | TRBJ2-2 | TRBV20-1
CASSALTRVSYNEQFF | 16 | TRBJ2-1 | TRBV5-1
CASSFQAGGAGELFF | 15 | TRBJ2-2 | TRBV7-2
CASSPSEGTGSPLHF | 15 | TRBJ1-6 | TRBV6-1
CASSRGFTDTQYF | 13 | TRBJ2-3 | TRBV12-3/TRBV12-4
CASSYVAGEQYF | 12 | TRBJ2-7 | TRBV6-2/TRBV6-3
CSASGKSSGNTIYF | 14 | TRBJ1-3 | TRBV20-1
CSARDGFHNEQFF | 13 | TRBJ2-1 | TRBV20-1
CASTGTRSSYNEQFF | 15 | TRBJ2-1 | TRBV6-2/TRBV6-3
CASSSPLTGSTYGYTF | 16 | TRBJ1-2 | TRBV7-9
CASSYSPPRDYYNEQFF | 17 | TRBJ2-1 | TRBV6-5
CASRLPSGGADTQYF | 15 | TRBJ2-3 | TRBV7-2
CASSLDPSNEKLFF | 14 | TRBJ1-4 | TRBV11-2
CASSLWAGDSHNEQFF | 16 | TRBJ2-1 | TRBV28
CASSLGSGVNTEAFF | 15 | TRBJ1-1 | TRBV7-9
CASSQTRPIRYGYTF | 15 | TRBJ1-2 | TRBV4-1
CSASGTRVDEQFF | 13 | TRBJ2-1 | TRBV20-1
CASSPGGTGYPGELFF | 16 | TRBJ2-2 | TRBV5-4
CASSKVQGVGEKLFF | 15 | TRBJ1-4 | TRBV27
CASSQDTVNYGYTF | 14 | TRBJ1-2 | TRBV4-3
CAWRSPGQNYGYTF | 14 | TRBJ1-2 | TRBV30
CASSRSGTGGRGYTF | 15 | TRBJ1-2 | TRBV5-1
CASQPWTGFGTDTQYF | 16 | TRBJ2-3 | TRBV2
CASSLRNQWGARGTEAFF | 18 | TRBJ1-1 | TRBV12-3/TRBV12-4
CASSFDPNSNQPQHF | 15 | TRBJ1-5 | TRBV5-5
CASSYLRGQLNSGANVLTF | 19 | TRBJ2-6 | TRBV6-5
CATRSGWSTEAFF | 13 | TRBJ1-1 | TRBV6-1
CASSLSGTSPSPYNYEQYF | 19 | TRBJ2-7 | TRBV7-3
CASSLARFRDSSFNEQFF | 18 | TRBJ2-1 | TRBV12-3/TRBV12-4
CASSLGIGDPRTGELFF | 17 | TRBJ2-2 | TRBV4-3
CASSQHASVSYNEQFF | 16 | TRBJ2-1 | TRBV4-3
CASSEQGLLNYGYTF | 15 | TRBJ1-2 | TRBV9